In this sample, the clone carrying this TCR beta chain turned up a few times. Its antigen is still unknown. The CDR3 end falls 3 residues outside the read, so it is completed with the germline J gene. The sample is drawn from a study of T cell clonality in common variable immunodeficiency. Measured with immunoSEQ multiplex PCR; TCRdb has only the in-frame clones, and not every one. This sample includes fewer than 40,000 clones with no singletons; its ten biggest clones take up 5.4%. Blood came from CVID subjects not ill and not taking immunomodulatory or immunosuppressive medication. Donors gave roughly 4.5 to 9 ml heparinized peripheral whole blood. Whole-study findings and limits: CVID subjects showed higher TCRbeta clonality than healthy controls. In common variable immunodeficiency, TCR beta chains reportedly carried fewer deletions and N-nucleotide insertions. CVID subjects shared fewer TCRbeta clones than healthy controls did.

V was shortened by 6 bases and J by 5 bases, with 14 bases between the two germline ends. This CDR3 has 14 residues. The V gene's germline CDR1 is LNHDA and CDR2 SQIVND (reference sequence). The chain is built from TRBV19 and TRBJ2-1; D possibly corresponds to TRBD2 (6 bases). Sequencing was done on a sample of peripheral blood mononuclear cells. The clonotype comes from a human donor with common variable immunodeficiency. The CDR3 bases that were read are TGTGCCAGTAGCAGCGGGCCTAAACACAATGAG. Its translation: CASSSGPKHNE. The whole CDR3 sequence reads CASSSGPKHNEQFF. The whole variable domain, remainder taken from reference TRBV19 and TRBJ2-1, is DGGITQSPKYLFRKEGQNVTLSCEQNLNHDAMYWYRQDPGQGLRLIYYSQIVNDFQKGDIAEGYSVSREKKESFPLTVTSAQKNPTAFYLCASSSGPKHNEQFFGPGTRLTVL.